This T cell receptor beta chain was documented in a study of T cell repertoires in cytomegalovirus infection. For the study at large: It was the public TCR beta signatures that indicated both CMV infection and matching HLA type. The study's findings and limits: Based on cumulative public TCR beta family frequency, carriers of CMV plus the relevant HLA were identified. The ex vivo response showed dominance by HLA-C-restricted CMV-specific TCR beta clonotypes.

TCRdb analysed the reads with MiXCR anew, one entry per CDR3 protein. The sample carries about 740,000 distinct CDR3 sequences, less than 40% recorded once. This clonotype was seen at least ten times. Its antigen is not identified. CDR1 MNHEY and CDR2 SVGAGI come from the germline V gene. The CDR3 consists of 13 residues. The V end lost 2 bases, the J end lost 10 bases, and 9 bases lay between the germline ends. The sequence derives from a human donor in good health (CMV status not recorded). Some clones in this sample may be carry-over from other donors' samples. The J gene is TRBJ1-6, the V gene TRBV6-5; no clear D. Specimen: PBMCs. CDR3 sequence (DNA): TGTGCCAGCAGTTACGACACTTTATCACCCCTCCACTTT. This sequence encodes CASSYDTLSPLHF.